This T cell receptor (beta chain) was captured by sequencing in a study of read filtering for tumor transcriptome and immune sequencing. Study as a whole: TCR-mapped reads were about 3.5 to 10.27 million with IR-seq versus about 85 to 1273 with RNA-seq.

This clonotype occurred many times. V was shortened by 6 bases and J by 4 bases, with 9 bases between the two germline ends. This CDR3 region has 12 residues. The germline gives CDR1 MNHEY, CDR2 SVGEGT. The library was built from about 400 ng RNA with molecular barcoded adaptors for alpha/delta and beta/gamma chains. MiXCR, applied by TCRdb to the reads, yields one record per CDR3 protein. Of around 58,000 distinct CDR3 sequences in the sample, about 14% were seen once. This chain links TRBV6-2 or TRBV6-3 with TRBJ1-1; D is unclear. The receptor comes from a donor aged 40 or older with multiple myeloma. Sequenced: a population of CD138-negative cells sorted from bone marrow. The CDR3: CASRHAATEAFF. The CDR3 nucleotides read TGTGCCAGCAGACATGCCGCCACTGAAGCTTTCTTT.